The 16 T cell receptor beta chains given below trace back to one sample, sequenced in a study of cytomegalovirus exposure and HLA in healthy donors. PCR used 60 Vbeta primers and 13 Jbeta primers. Profiling relied on immunoSEQ multiplex PCR, and the TCRdb table lists in-frame clones only, not all of them. Of more than 70,000 clones in the sample, approximately 70% were seen once. The specimen was PBMCs. The receptor source for this set is a woman in her fifties or sixties in good health and CMV-seropositive.

This clone counts as medium-sized. The chain joins TRBV25-1 to TRBJ1-1, with 8 bases that match TRBD1. This CDR3 region has 13 residues. Germline V gene sequence: CDR1 MGHDK, CDR2 SYGVNS. The CDR3 DNA follows: TGTTCCTGGGCGGGACAGGAAGGCACTGAAGCTTTCTTT. Amino acids: CSWAGQEGTEAFF.

The chain recombines TRBV18 with TRBJ2-5; D might be TRBD1 (6 bases). Germline V gene sequence: CDR1 KGHSH, CDR2 LQKENI. Between the trimmed V and J ends, which lost 6 bases and 1 base, there was a span of 15 bases. This CDR3 region has 15 residues. The CDR3 nucleotides read TGTGCCAGCTCGCAGTCTGTGGACAGCCAAGAGACCCAGTACTTC. Amino acids: CASSQSVDSQETQYF.

This clone was recorded a few times. The rearrangement links TRBV18 to TRBJ1-2; possibly TRBD1 for D (6 bases). V lost 7 bases to trimming and J lost 4 bases, with 10 bases between them. Per germline, CDR1 KGHSH and CDR2 LQKENI. The CDR3 covers 12 residues. The CDR3 is CASLDSSYGYTF. The CDR3 bases are TGTGCCAGCTTGGACAGTAGCTATGGCTACACCTTC. Full variable domain (missing parts from reference TRBV18 and TRBJ1-2): NAGVMQNPRHLVRRRGQEARLRCSPMKGHSHVYWYRQLPEEGLKFMVYLQKENIIDESGMPKERFSAEFPKEGPSILRIQQVVRGDSAAYFCASLDSSYGYTFGSGTRLTVV.

This clone was seen more than once but under ten times. The chain carries TRBV28 and TRBJ2-1; 9 nucleotides align to TRBD2. Germline V gives CDR1 MDHEN, CDR2 SYDVKM. Trimming took 9 bases from V and 3 from J; bases not matched to a gene: 6. This CDR3 spans 14 amino acids. The DNA for the CDR3 is TGTGCCAGTTGCGGGGGGGCCCTCTACAATGAGCAGTTCTTC. This encodes CASCGGALYNEQFF.

The V call is TRBV19, the J call TRBJ1-1, with 8 bases identical to TRBD1. This CDR3 has 13 residues. The trim removed 2 bases at V and 6 bases at J, leaving 2 bases unmatched. Per germline, CDR1 LNHDA and CDR2 SQIVND (reference sequence). This CDR3 reads CASSIQGAAEAFF. The DNA of the CDR3 is TGTGCCAGTAGTATACAGGGGGCGGCTGAAGCTTTCTTT. Using reference TRBV19 and TRBJ1-1 for the parts outside the CDR3, the full variable domain is DGGITQSPKYLFRKEGQNVTLSCEQNLNHDAMYWYRQDPGQGLRLIYYSQIVNDFQKGDIAEGYSVSREKKESFPLTVTSAQKNPTAFYLCASSIQGAAEAFFGQGTRLTVV.

The chain uses TRBV10-1 and TRBJ1-1; D uncertain. Germline CDR1 is WNHNN and CDR2 is SYGVQD (reference sequence). The CDR3 extends over 13 amino acids. V was pared by 4 bases and J by 1 base, with 7 bases between. The CDR3 reads CASSGSGNTEAFF. The CDR3 DNA sequence: TGCGCCAGCAGTGGTAGCGGGAACACTGAAGCTTTCTTT.

V gene TRBV13 combines with J gene TRBJ2-7; no clear D gene. Trimming took off 6 bases at V and 5 bases at J, with 11 bases between the two ends. Looked up from germline, CDR1 is PRHDT and CDR2 is FYEKMQ (reference sequence). The CDR3 extends over 12 amino acids. The CDR3 loop reads CASSLTYDEQYF. The DNA of the CDR3 is TGTGCCAGCAGTTTAACATATGACGAGCAGTACTTC.

CDR3 in DNA: TGTGCCTGGAGTGTAGCTGCGGGGGGGAGCAATCAGCCCCAGCATTTT. Protein product: CAWSVAAGGSNQPQHF. This chain joins TRBV30 and TRBJ1-5, with D perhaps matching TRBD1 (5 bases). The CDR3 extends over 16 amino acids. Germline CDR1 reads GTSNPN; CDR2 reads SVGIG (reference sequence). The V and J ends lost 0 bases and 1 base respectively, with 13 bases between them.

The chain recombines TRBV11-2 with TRBJ1-1; no clear D. The CDR3 has 13 residues. Germline V gene data show CDR1 as SGHAT and CDR2 as FQNNGV. V lost 1 base to trimming and J lost 0 bases, with 3 bases between them. CDR3: CASSLGLNTEAFF. The DNA of the CDR3 is TGTGCCAGCAGCTTAGGGCTGAACACTGAAGCTTTCTTT.

The rearrangement joins TRBV2 to TRBJ2-1; TRBD2 agrees at 9 bases. The CDR3 is 14 residues long. The J segment lost 1 base and the V segment lost 6 bases, leaving 1 base of the junction unmatched. Germline CDR1 SNHLY, CDR2 FYNNEI. Written as DNA, the CDR3 is TGTGCCAGCAGGGCGGGAGGGTCCTACAATGAGCAGTTCTTC. This codes for CASRAGGSYNEQFF.

CDR3 in amino acids: CASSPRLAGGQGTGELFF. CDR3 coding DNA: TGTGCCAGCAGCCCTAGACTAGCGGGGGGGCAGGGCACCGGGGAGCTGTTTTTT. The V call is TRBV5-5, the J call TRBJ2-2; 14 bases line up with TRBD2. V was clipped by 4 bases and J by 4 bases; unmatched bases: 9. Germline CDR1 reads SGHKS; CDR2 reads YYEKEE (reference sequence). CDR3 length equals 18 residues.

The sample holds one count of this clone. V and J are TRBV7-9 and TRBJ1-1; TRBD1 might be the D (5 bases). V was cut by 1 base and J by 0 bases, with 15 bases left in between. This CDR3 contains 17 residues. CDR1 and CDR2 (germline): SEHNR, FQNEAQ (reference sequence). DNA for the CDR3: TGTGCCAGCAGCTTAGGATTCGCTCCAGGGATGAACACTGAAGCTTTCTTT. Translation gives CASSLGFAPGMNTEAFF.

The chain has TRBV4-3 and TRBJ2-1; TRBD2 matches 7 bases. Per the germline V gene, CDR1 is LGHNA and CDR2 is YSLEER. The ends lost 1 base at V and 8 bases at J; junction bases unmatched: 5. CDR3 length: 14 amino acids. Written as DNA, the CDR3 is TGCGCCAGCAGCCAAGGGGAGGGCCGTTATGAGCAGTTCTTC. It is translated as CASSQGEGRYEQFF.

There are a few counts of this clone. The V call is TRBV18, the J call TRBJ1-2; 7 positions agree with TRBD1. The length of the CDR3 is 18 residues. V lost 1 base, J lost 0 bases, and 11 bases stayed unmatched. Looked up from germline, CDR1 is KGHSH and CDR2 is LQKENI. The CDR3 here is CASSPQTGISTANYGYTF. The CDR3 DNA reads TGTGCCAGCTCACCACAGACAGGGATAAGTACCGCTAACTATGGCTACACCTTC.

The chain combines TRBV18 with TRBJ1-2, with 8 positions matching TRBD1. Germline CDR1 reads KGHSH; CDR2 reads LQKENI. The CDR3 consists of 13 residues. Trimming at V came to 4 bases and at J to 3 bases, leaving 1 base not matched to a gene. CDR3 bases: TGTGCCAGCTCACGGGGACAGGACTATGGCTACACCTTC. It is translated as CASSRGQDYGYTF.

The chain employs TRBV28 and TRBJ2-7; D is ambiguous. The germline V gene encodes CDR1 MDHEN and CDR2 SYDVKM. The ends were cut back, 1 base at V and 9 bases at J, with 10 bases in the middle. The CDR3 has 12 residues. The CDR3 nucleotides read TGTGCCAGCAGTTTATTATCGGGTCCGCAGTACTTC. Its translation is CASSLLSGPQYF. Together with reference TRBV28 and TRBJ2-7, the CDR3 gives the full variable domain: DVKVTQSSRYLVKRTGEKVFLECVQDMDHENMFWYRQDPGLGLRLIYFSYDVKMKEKGDIPEGYSVSREKKERFSLILESASTNQTSMYLCASSLLSGPQYFGPGTRLTVT.